The 26 T cell receptor beta chains given below trace back to one sample, sequenced in a study of OX40 agonist ivuxolimab in advanced cancers. The repertoire was sequenced with immunoSEQ multiplex PCR; TCRdb's copy has only in-frame clones and lacks some. The sample has fewer than 75,000 clones; around 85% are singletons. The specimen was CD4+ or CD8+ T cells sorted from blood, collected in a trial of the OX40 agonist ivuxolimab. These receptors were collected from an adult with an advanced solid tumor such as melanoma, head and neck, liver or kidney cancer.

This clone was detected a few times. The V call is TRBV10-3, the J call TRBJ2-5; no firm D call. The CDR3 contains 11 residues. From germline, CDR1 is ENHRY and CDR2 SYGVKD. V lost 0 bases and J 7 bases, leaving 3 bases between the germline ends. Here the CDR3 reads CAISESGTQYF. The CDR3 DNA follows: TGTGCCATCAGTGAGTCGGGGACCCAGTACTTC.

J is TRBJ1-4 and V is TRBV29-1; D call uncertain. This CDR3 has 12 residues. CDR1 and CDR2 (germline): SQVTM, ANQGSEA. Between the trimmed V and J ends, which lost 5 bases and 2 bases, there was a span of 6 bases. CDR3 in amino acids: CSVRTTNEKLFF. The CDR3 region has the DNA TGCAGCGTTCGGACTACTAATGAAAAACTGTTTTTT.

The gene calls are TRBV19 and TRBJ2-7; TRBD1 aligns across 10 bases. The CDR3 runs 15 residues. Germline lookup yields CDR1 LNHDA and CDR2 SQIVND (reference sequence). The trim removed 4 bases at V and 3 bases at J, leaving 6 bases unmatched. The DNA of the CDR3 is TGTGCCAGTAGTACCCGGACAGGGGGTAACTACGAGCAGTACTTC. As protein: CASSTRTGGNYEQYF.

The V and J genes are TRBV18 and TRBJ2-1, with TRBD2 matching 8 bases. The CDR3 is 16 residues long. With V trimmed by 0 bases and J by 6 bases, 7 bases remained unmatched. Germline lookup yields CDR1 KGHSH and CDR2 LQKENI. The CDR3 region is CASSPPRLAGSNEQFF. The CDR3 nucleotides are TGTGCCAGCTCACCACCGAGGCTAGCGGGCAGCAATGAGCAGTTCTTC.

The table lists this clone with many counts. The chain uses TRBV25-1 and TRBJ1-3, with D unclear. V was trimmed by 6 bases and J by 0 bases, leaving 3 bases between them. The CDR3 contains 12 residues. Germline CDR1 and CDR2: MGHDK and SYGVNS. The CDR3 nucleotides are TGTGCCAGCAGCCCCTCTGGAAACACCATATATTTT. It yields the protein CASSPSGNTIYF.

The chain recombines TRBV19 with TRBJ2-3, with 8 bases aligning to TRBD1. The CDR3 extends over 16 amino acids. Germline V gene data show CDR1 as LNHDA and CDR2 as SQIVND (reference sequence). Trimming cost V 6 bases and J 1 base; bases outside gene matches: 9. CDR3 amino acids: CASRQSGGIGTDTQYF. CDR3 nucleotides: TGTGCCAGTAGACAGTCAGGGGGCATCGGCACAGATACGCAGTATTTT.

V gene TRBV6-6 combines with J gene TRBJ1-2, with TRBD1 identical over 8 bases. Trimming cost V 5 bases and J 2 bases; bases outside gene matches: 4. The germline V gene has CDR1 MNHNY and CDR2 SVGAGI (reference sequence). The CDR3 has 14 residues. CDR3 in DNA: TGTGCCAGCAGTCGCGACAGGGGAAACTATGGCTACACCTTC. This sequence encodes CASSRDRGNYGYTF.

The CDR3 sequence is CARSLGFRAVKKANEKLFF. CDR3 in DNA: TGTGCCAGAAGCTTGGGGTTCCGGGCAGTAAAAAAAGCTAATGAAAAACTGTTTTTT. The chain joins TRBV5-3 to TRBJ1-4; no firm D call. TRBV5-3 is an ORF for which the function is uncertain. V was clipped by 0 bases and J by 3 bases, with 21 bases between them. This CDR3 is 19 amino acids long.

The count of this clone is one. The chain uses TRBV27 and TRBJ2-5, with a weak D call TRBD2 (6 bases). The germline V gene encodes CDR1 MNHEY and CDR2 SMNVEV (reference sequence). Trimming cost V 4 bases and J 4 bases, with 13 bases left between them. The CDR3 loop spans 14 amino acids. The CDR3 loop is CASSSRRVSETQYF. DNA of the CDR3: TGTGCCAGCAGTTCCCGGAGGGTGTCAGAGACCCAGTACTTC.

This chain links TRBV7-9 with TRBJ1-6, with 7 bases aligning to TRBD1. J was trimmed by 8 bases and V by 5 bases; bases with no gene match: 6. Germline V gives CDR1 SEHNR, CDR2 FQNEAQ (reference sequence). This CDR3 has 14 residues. The DNA for the CDR3 is TGTGCCAGCAGCCTCCGGGACAGATATTCACCCCTCCACTTT. Its translation: CASSLRDRYSPLHF.

The chain joins TRBV11-1 to TRBJ2-5, with D perhaps matching TRBD1 (6 bases). Germline values: CDR1 SGHAT, CDR2 FQDESV (reference sequence). Deletions cut 7 bases from V and 2 bases from J, with 11 bases between. This CDR3 comprises 13 residues. The CDR3 DNA reads as TGTGCCAGCACCCGGACAGCACAAGAGACCCAGTACTTC. This codes for CASTRTAQETQYF.

This clone is a singleton in its sample. This chain uses TRBV2 with TRBJ2-3; 12 nucleotides line up with TRBD2. With 6 bases clipped from V and 3 bases from J, the junction kept 7 bases outside the gene matches. The CDR3 spans 16 residues. Germline loops: CDR1 SNHLY, CDR2 FYNNEI. This CDR3 reads CASSYPSGRATDTQYF. The CDR3 DNA reads TGTGCCAGCAGCTATCCTAGCGGGAGGGCGACAGATACGCAGTATTTT.

This chain connects TRBV6-4 to TRBJ2-2, with TRBD1 identical over 9 bases. From germline, CDR1 is MRHNA and CDR2 SNTAGT. J gave up 4 bases and V 4 bases, and 1 base lay outside the gene matches. The CDR3 loop spans 14 amino acids. DNA of the CDR3: TGTGCCAGCAGTGTGGACAGGGGCACCGGGGAGCTGTTTTTT. Translation gives CASSVDRGTGELFF.

This chain links TRBV6-1 with TRBJ2-3, with 8 nucleotides matching TRBD1. CDR1 is MNHNS and CDR2 is SASEGT in the germline V gene. Unmatched junction bases numbered 6, after V lost 6 bases and J lost 1 base. The CDR3 covers 15 residues. This CDR3 reads CASSPTGGGTDTQYF. In DNA, the CDR3 is TGTGCCAGCAGCCCCACAGGGGGTGGCACAGATACGCAGTATTTT.

Comments on this clone: Distinct nucleotide sequences in the sample also encode this CDR3. The chain has TRBV11-2 and TRBJ2-1; D gene unclear. V shed 0 bases and J shed 7 bases, with 1 base lying between them. Germline lookup yields CDR1 SGHAT and CDR2 FQNNGV. There are 11 residues in the CDR3. The CDR3 DNA follows: TGTGCCAGCAGCTTAGATAATGAGCAGTTCTTC. Its protein product is CASSLDNEQFF. The full variable domain, rest sourced from reference TRBV11-2 and TRBJ2-1, is EAGVAQSPRYKIIEKRQSVAFWCNPISGHATLYWYQQILGQGPKLLIQFQNNGVVDDSQLPKDRFSAERLKGVDSTLKIQPAKLEDSAVYLCASSLDNEQFFGPGTRLTVL.

The chain employs TRBV2 and TRBJ1-2, with TRBD1 identical over 7 bases. The junction had 8 bases not matched to a gene; V was cut back by 6 bases and J by 4 bases. Germline lookup yields CDR1 SNHLY and CDR2 FYNNEI. There are 14 residues in the CDR3. DNA of the CDR3: TGTGCCAGCAGCTGGACAGGACCAGGCTATGGCTACACCTTC. Residues: CASSWTGPGYGYTF.

This clone was recorded a few times. The chain is built from TRBV28 and TRBJ1-5; 8 nucleotides match TRBD1. Trimming cost V 5 bases and J 2 bases; bases outside gene matches: 11. The CDR3 length is 17 residues. The V gene's germline CDR1 is MDHEN and CDR2 SYDVKM. CDR3 nucleotide sequence: TGTGCCAGCAGTCCGTTCGCGACAGGGGTCGGCAATCAGCCCCAGCATTTT. Protein sequence: CASSPFATGVGNQPQHF.

J is TRBJ1-5 and V is TRBV19, with a weak D call TRBD1 (6 bases). There are 16 residues in the CDR3. CDR1 is LNHDA, CDR2 SQIVND, per germline (reference sequence). V dropped 7 bases and J dropped 6 bases, with 22 bases sitting between them. In DNA form, the CDR3 reads TGTGCCAGTAATACCCGGCGGGAGGGGGGAAGTCAGCCCCAGCATTTT. This gives the protein CASNTRREGGSQPQHF.

This chain uses TRBV30 with TRBJ1-2; D gene ambiguous. The CDR3 length is 11 residues. Germline-derived CDR1 and CDR2 are GTSNPN and SVGIG (reference sequence). Trimming took 0 bases from V and 8 from J, leaving 7 bases between them. CDR3 DNA sequence: TGTGCCTGGAGTGTTGGGGTAGGCTACACCTTC. Translating gives CAWSVGVGYTF.

The rearrangement joins TRBV5-4 to TRBJ2-5, with 7 bases fitting TRBD2. After removal of 2 bases from V and 1 base from J, the junction contained 2 bases not matched to a gene. The germline V gene encodes CDR1 SGHNT and CDR2 YYREEE (reference sequence). The CDR3 length is 14 residues. CDR3 sequence: CASSFTGGQETQYF. For the CDR3, the DNA is TGTGCCAGCAGCTTTACGGGGGGCCAAGAGACCCAGTACTTC.

The chain is built from TRBV11-3 and TRBJ2-3; D is unresolved. Trimming removed 5 bases at V and 5 bases at J, with 5 bases between. Germline values: CDR1 SGHNT, CDR2 YENEEA. The CDR3 totals 11 residues. CDR3 nucleotide sequence: TGTGCCAGCAGCGTTGGAGATACGCAGTATTTT. Translation gives CASSVGDTQYF.

This clone was observed a single time. CDR3 sequence reads: CASSPDPGGETQYF. CDR3 coding DNA: TGTGCCAGCAGCCCTGATCCGGGGGGAGAGACCCAGTACTTC. The chain couples TRBV7-8 to TRBJ2-5; 7 bases fit TRBD2. Trimming at V came to 5 bases and at J to 4 bases, leaving 7 bases not matched to a gene. Germline CDR1 reads SGHVS; CDR2 reads FQNEAQ. The CDR3 has 14 amino acids. Drawing the rest from reference TRBV7-8 and TRBJ2-5, the complete variable domain is GAGVSQSPRYKVAKRGQDVALRCDPISGHVSLFWYQQALGQGPEFLTYFQNEAQLDKSGLPSDRFFAERPEGSVSTLKIQRTQQEDSAVYLCASSPDPGGETQYFGPGTRLLVL.

The chain employs TRBV6-5 and TRBJ1-5; maybe TRBD1 (6 bases). The CDR3 has 15 residues. Germline assignment: CDR1 MNHEY and CDR2 SVGAGI. The V end was cut by 0 bases, the J end by 4 bases, with 10 bases between. CDR3 in amino acids: CASSYSAGANQPQHF. The CDR3 coding sequence is TGTGCCAGCAGTTACTCGGCAGGGGCGAATCAGCCCCAGCATTTT.

The chain employs TRBV7-9 and TRBJ2-3; D is possibly TRBD2 (5 bases). The CDR3 extends over 16 amino acids. The V gene lost 4 bases and the J gene lost 4 bases, with 18 bases spanning the gap. Germline V lookup: CDR1 SEHNR, CDR2 FQNEAQ (reference sequence). CDR3 in amino acids: CASSSLGIRLADTQYF. The CDR3 DNA sequence: TGTGCCAGCAGCTCGCTCGGGATTAGGTTAGCAGATACGCAGTATTTT.

In regard to this clone: Germline and junction disagree at one end, which may indicate a read error. This chain connects TRBV7-9 to TRBJ2-3, with D possibly being TRBD2 (5 bases). The CDR3 consists of 16 residues. Germline V lookup: CDR1 SEHNR, CDR2 FQNEAQ (reference sequence). The CDR3 here is CASSLARATGTDTQYF. CDR3 coding DNA: TGTGCCAGCAGCCTAGCCCGAGCGACGGGCACAGATACGCAGTATTTT.

The V call is TRBV6-5, the J call TRBJ2-1, with TRBD2 as a possible D gene (6 bases). The CDR3 has 12 residues. The germline V gene encodes CDR1 MNHEY and CDR2 SVGAGI. Trimming cost V 11 bases and J 0 bases, with 8 bases left between them. The CDR3 DNA reads TGTGCCGGAGCGGGCTCCTACAATGAGCAGTTCTTC. Its translation: CAGAGSYNEQFF.